Listed below are T cell receptor beta chains from one sample, sequenced in a study of T-cell memory formation after mild COVID-19. MiXCR, applied by TCRdb to the 5' RACE reads, yields one record per CDR3 protein. In the table there are hundreds of thousands of distinct CDR3 sequences, approximately 20% of which are singletons. The sequenced sample consisted of PBMCs or a T cell subset sorted from them (not recorded which). These receptors came from an adult woman who had mild COVID-19 (a few samples of this study predate the infection). Cell type and time point are not known. The CDR3 runs from the conserved cysteine through the conserved F or W. The D gene is left open where the match is weak. The size of a clone is reported for some rows only, either as once, few or many, or as a class for expanded clones.

d_gene	j_gene	abundance	v_gene	CDR3aa	CDR3nt
NA	TRBJ2-2	few	TRBV13	CASSPMSTTGELFF	TGTGCCAGCAGCCCAATGTCTACGACCGGGGAGCTGTTTTTT
NA	TRBJ1-1	few	TRBV12-3/TRBV12-4	CASSMGGAVGTEAFF	TGTGCCAGCAGCATGGGGGGGGCGGTTGGGACTGAAGCTTTCTTT
NA	TRBJ2-2	NA	TRBV4-1	CASSRSRPGLYNTGELFF	TGCGCCAGCAGCCGGAGCAGGCCGGGACTTTACAACACCGGGGAGCTGTTTTTT
NA	TRBJ1-1	NA	TRBV10-3	CAAGLANTEAFF	TGTGCCGCGGGGCTAGCGAACACTGAAGCTTTCTTT
TRBD2	TRBJ2-5	NA	TRBV20-1	CSARSGLAGRETQYF	TGCAGTGCTCGTTCTGGACTAGCGGGAAGAGAGACCCAGTACTTC
NA	TRBJ2-3	many	TRBV5-1	CASSPLGRDTQYF	TGCGCCAGCAGCCCGCTGGGGAGAGATACGCAGTATTTT
TRBD2	TRBJ2-5	few	TRBV12-3/TRBV12-4	CASTNRMGLAGPQETQYF	TGTGCCAGCACGAACCGCATGGGACTAGCGGGACCACAAGAGACCCAGTACTTC
NA	TRBJ1-1	NA	TRBV7-9	CASSLVGRQGNTEAFF	TGTGCCAGCAGCTTAGTTGGTAGGCAGGGGAACACTGAAGCTTTCTTT
NA	TRBJ2-5	NA	TRBV12-3/TRBV12-4	CASSPPGWQETQYF	TGTGCCAGCAGCCCCCCCGGCTGGCAAGAGACCCAGTACTTC
TRBD2	TRBJ2-3	NA	TRBV5-4	CASSGGGDTDTQYF	TGTGCCAGCAGCGGCGGGGGTGACACAGATACGCAGTATTTT
TRBD2	TRBJ2-7	few	TRBV19	CASSMQLAEVYEQYF	TGTGCCAGTAGTATGCAACTAGCGGAGGTCTACGAGCAGTACTTC
NA	TRBJ1-2	NA	TRBV12-3/TRBV12-4	CASSPNRVDGYTF	TGTGCCAGCAGTCCTAACAGGGTTGATGGCTACACCTTC
NA	TRBJ2-7	NA	TRBV20-1	CSARVRLAVEQYF	TGCAGTGCTAGAGTAAGGCTAGCCGTTGAGCAGTACTTC
NA	TRBJ2-1	NA	TRBV6-1	CATRRGELFF	TGTGCCACCCGTCGCGGGGAATTGTTCTTC
NA	TRBJ2-1	NA	TRBV7-3	CASRPKGGITDNEQFF	TGTGCCAGCAGACCGAAGGGGGGAATAACTGACAATGAGCAGTTCTTC
NA	TRBJ1-2	once	TRBV7-9	CASSLRAYPYGYTF	TGTGCCAGCAGCCTTAGAGCTTACCCCTATGGCTACACCTTC
TRBD2	TRBJ2-3	few	TRBV7-2	CASSLSILAGAEDTQYF	TGTGCCAGCAGCTTAAGTATCCTGGCGGGAGCAGAAGATACGCAGTATTTT
NA	TRBJ1-2	few	TRBV3-1	CASNLRGNGYTF	TGTGCCAGCAACCTGCGAGGGAATGGCTACACCTTC
NA	TRBJ2-1	NA	TRBV25-1	CASRQFNEQFF	TGTGCCAGCAGACAGTTCAATGAGCAGTTCTTC
NA	TRBJ1-5	NA	TRBV4-2	CASGPTGQPQHF	TGTGCCAGCGGGCCCACAGGGCAGCCCCAGCATTTT
TRBD1	TRBJ2-5	NA	TRBV24-1	CATSAPPGQGQETQYF	TGTGCCACCAGTGCTCCCCCCGGACAGGGCCAAGAGACCCAGTACTTC
TRBD2	TRBJ2-7	few	TRBV19	CASSIVLAGAESSYEQYF	TGTGCCAGTAGTATAGTACTAGCGGGAGCCGAGAGCTCCTACGAGCAGTACTTC
TRBD1	TRBJ2-2	many	TRBV28	CASSRTGNTGELFF	TGTGCCAGCAGCCGGACAGGGAACACCGGGGAGCTGTTTTTT
NA	TRBJ2-2	many	TRBV18	CASSPSNTGELFF	TGTGCCAGCTCGCCCTCGAACACCGGGGAGCTGTTTTTT
NA	TRBJ2-2	few	TRBV6-5	CASRKSVGDTGELFF	TGTGCCAGCAGAAAATCCGTAGGGGACACCGGGGAGCTGTTTTTT
TRBD2	TRBJ2-7	few	TRBV5-1	CASSSQTSGGYEQYF	TGCGCCAGCAGCTCCCAGACTAGCGGGGGATACGAGCAGTACTTC
NA	TRBJ1-1	few	TRBV30	CAWSGFPRNTEAFF	TGTGCCTGGAGTGGTTTCCCGCGGAACACTGAAGCTTTCTTT
NA	TRBJ1-1	NA	TRBV5-1	CASSSDSEAFF	TGCGCCAGCAGCTCGGACAGTGAAGCTTTCTTT
NA	TRBJ1-2	few	TRBV6-5	CASSRQESGGYTF	TGTGCCAGCAGCCGACAGGAATCAGGTGGCTACACCTTC
NA	TRBJ1-3	few	TRBV29-1	CSVAEGLSGNTIYF	TGCAGCGTTGCAGAGGGGCTTTCTGGAAACACCATATATTTT
NA	TRBJ1-3	few	TRBV20-1	CSARPGISGNTIYF	TGCAGTGCACGCCCAGGGATCTCTGGAAACACCATATATTTT
NA	TRBJ1-6	few	TRBV12-3/TRBV12-4	CASRPAGSYNSPLHF	TGTGCCAGCAGACCCGCAGGGTCCTATAATTCACCCCTCCACTTT
NA	TRBJ2-7	NA	TRBV9	CASSARGGGSEQYF	TGTGCCAGCAGCGCTAGAGGAGGGGGGAGCGAGCAGTACTTC
NA	TRBJ2-5	NA	TRBV7-3	CASSFWHRSKGETQYF	TGTGCCAGCAGCTTCTGGCACAGGTCCAAGGGCGAGACCCAGTACTTC
NA	TRBJ1-5	NA	TRBV21-1	CASSNPGCNQPQHF	TGTGCCAGCAGCAACCCCGGGTGCAATCAGCCCCAGCATTTT
TRBD1	TRBJ1-1	few	TRBV5-1	CASSLGQGVGNTEAFF	TGCGCCAGCAGCTTGGGACAGGGGGTGGGGAACACTGAAGCTTTCTTT
NA	TRBJ1-5	few	TRBV7-2	CASSPWGNSNQPQHF	TGTGCCAGCAGTCCTTGGGGGAATAGCAATCAGCCCCAGCATTTT
TRBD2	TRBJ2-7	few	TRBV7-9	CASSLAPTSGEQYF	TGTGCCAGCAGCTTAGCCCCTACTAGCGGGGAGCAGTACTTC
NA	TRBJ1-2	few	TRBV12-3/TRBV12-4	CASSLGSGTGINYGYTF	TGTGCCAGCAGTTTAGGGTCGGGGACGGGGATAAACTATGGCTACACCTTC
TRBD2	TRBJ2-7	few	TRBV5-1	CASSTGLAGGWNEQYF	TGCGCCAGCAGCACCGGACTAGCGGGAGGGTGGAACGAGCAGTACTTC
NA	TRBJ1-2	NA	TRBV7-2	CASSLETALVGGYTF	TGTGCCAGCAGCTTAGAAACAGCCTTAGTCGGGGGCTACACCTTC
NA	TRBJ2-7	NA	TRBV29-1	CSVEVQGLSYEQYF	TGCAGCGTTGAAGTTCAGGGCTTAAGCTACGAGCAGTACTTC
TRBD2	TRBJ2-1	many	TRBV12-3/TRBV12-4	CASSFYNLSGRNYGQFF	TGTGCCAGCAGTTTTTATAATCTCAGCGGGAGAAACTATGGGCAGTTCTTC
TRBD2	TRBJ2-2	few	TRBV27	CASTVLAGGRTGELFF	TGTGCCAGCACCGTTCTAGCGGGGGGTCGCACCGGGGAGCTGTTTTTT
NA	TRBJ2-5	few	TRBV5-1	CASSFGVETQYF	TGCGCCAGCAGCTTCGGGGTAGAGACCCAGTACTTC
NA	TRBJ1-1	NA	TRBV2	CASMRQDTEAFF	TGTGCCAGCATGAGGCAGGACACTGAAGCTTTCTTT